This T cell receptor (delta chain) comes out of a study of gamma-delta chains in newborns, infants, children. Looking at the study overall: Microbial exposure reportedly drives polyclonal innate γδ T cell expansion after birth.

Comment on this clone: This may come from a read error, since a much larger clone is one base off.

TCRdb reanalyzed the reads using CATT. The sample lists around 3,100 delta-chain clones; about half were seen once. V shed 5 bases, J shed 9 bases, and the junction held 18 bases outside the gene matches. The CDR3 runs to 14 residues. Per germline, CDR1 TVYSNPD and CDR2 GDNSRS (reference sequence). The specimen was blood. This sequence joins TRDV3 and TRDJ1, with 7 bases identical to TRDD2. This clonotype was obtained from a child who received the measles vaccine. DNA of the CDR3: TGTGCCCTCCTTTCCTACCCAGAAGGATCACAACTCATCTTT. Translation gives CALLSYPEGSQLIF.